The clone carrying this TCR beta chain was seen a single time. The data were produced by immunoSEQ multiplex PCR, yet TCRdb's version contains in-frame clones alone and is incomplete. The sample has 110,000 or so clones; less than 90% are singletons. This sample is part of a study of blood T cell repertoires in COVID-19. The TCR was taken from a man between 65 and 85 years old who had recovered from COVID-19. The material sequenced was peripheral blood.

The CDR3 is CASSQYPGTGNEQYF. Here the CDR3 DNA reads TGTGCCAGCAGCCAATATCCCGGGACAGGGAACGAGCAGTACTTC. This chain joins TRBV7-2 and TRBJ2-7, with TRBD1 matching over 9 bases. Germline V gene sequence: CDR1 SGHTA, CDR2 FQGNSA. The length of the CDR3 is 15 residues. J gave up 5 bases and V 5 bases, and 10 bases lay outside the gene matches.